This T cell receptor beta chain appears in the sequencing data of a study of blood T cell repertoires in COVID-19. Study context: Donors in the United States, Italy and Spain gave samples during acute or convalescent COVID-19. PBMCs, B-cell-depleted T cells, or T cells were the source of the cDNA or gDNA that made up the material.

V was trimmed by 1 base and J by 5 bases, leaving 15 bases between them. The CDR3 covers 15 residues. CDR1 is SGHRS, CDR2 YFSETQ, per germline. The method was immunoSEQ multiplex PCR; TCRdb's version includes in-frame clones alone and lacks a portion of them. The table lists tens of thousands of clones, roughly 89% of them singletons. Specimen: peripheral blood. J is TRBJ2-5 and V is TRBV5-1, with D maybe TRBD2 (5 bases). This TCR was recovered from a man older than 75 with acute or convalescent COVID-19. The CDR3 nucleotides read TGCGCCAGCAGCTTGTTTGGGTCAGGAGGCGAGACCCAGTACTTC. It codes for CASSLFGSGGETQYF.